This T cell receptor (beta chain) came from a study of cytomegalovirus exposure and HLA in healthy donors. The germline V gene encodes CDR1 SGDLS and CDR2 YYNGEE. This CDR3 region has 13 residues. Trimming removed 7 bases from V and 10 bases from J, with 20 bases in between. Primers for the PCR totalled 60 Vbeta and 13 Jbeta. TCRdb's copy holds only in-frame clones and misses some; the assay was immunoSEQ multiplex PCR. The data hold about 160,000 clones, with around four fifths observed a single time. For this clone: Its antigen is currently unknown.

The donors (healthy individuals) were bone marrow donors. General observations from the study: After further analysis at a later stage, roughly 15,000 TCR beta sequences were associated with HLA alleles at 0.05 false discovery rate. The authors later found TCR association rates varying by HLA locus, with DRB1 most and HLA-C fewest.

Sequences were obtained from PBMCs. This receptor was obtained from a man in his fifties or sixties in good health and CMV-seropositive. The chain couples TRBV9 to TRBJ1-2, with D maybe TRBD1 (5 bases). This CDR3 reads CASSRGAERHYTF. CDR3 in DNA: TGTGCCAGCTCCCGCGGGGCAGAACGCCACTACACCTTC.